Listed below are T cell receptor beta chains from one sample, sequenced in a study of CD8+ T cells in alopecia areata. Generated by immunoSEQ multiplex PCR, the TCRdb table keeps only in-frame clones and is missing some. The data contain 190,000 or so clones, more than 45% of them singletons. The sample in question was CD4+ T cells sorted from blood, obtained at week 24, from a patient treated with tofacitinib. The receptors originated from a human donor with alopecia areata. Both conserved end residues are part of each CDR3. Fields, in order: J gene, D gene, V gene, clone size, CDR3 DNA, CDR3 protein. A D gene is named only where the DNA matches it firmly. Clone sizes are given selectively: once, few, many, or a class where the clone is expanded.

J: TRBJ1-5; D: TRBD1; V: TRBV29-1; size: NA; DNA: TGCAGCGTCCGACAGGGGGCCCTCGGTCAGCCCCAGCATTTT; CDR3: CSVRQGALGQPQHF
J: TRBJ2-7; D: TRBD1; V: TRBV27; size: once; DNA: TGTGCCAGCAGTGTTTTTTTGGGACAGGGTTCCTACGAGCAGTACTTC; CDR3: CASSVFLGQGSYEQYF
J: TRBJ2-5; D: NA; V: TRBV4-2; size: NA; DNA: TGTGCCAGCAGCTATAAATACAGGGAGGAGACCCAGTACTTC; CDR3: CASSYKYREETQYF
J: TRBJ2-5; D: NA; V: TRBV9; size: NA; DNA: TGTGCCAGCAGCGTAGGGGGGGATGAAGAGACCCAGTACTTC; CDR3: CASSVGGDEETQYF
J: TRBJ1-2; D: TRBD1; V: TRBV6-6; size: NA; DNA: TGTGCCAGCAGTTACACCCCGGACAGGGGATTGGGCTACACCTTC; CDR3: CASSYTPDRGLGYTF
J: TRBJ1-6; D: NA; V: TRBV23-1; size: NA; DNA: TGCGCCAGCAGACATGGGCAGGGGAATTCACCCCTCCACTTT; CDR3: CASRHGQGNSPLHF
J: TRBJ2-3; D: TRBD2; V: TRBV5-4; size: NA; DNA: TGTGCCAGCAGCTTAGATTTAAGCGGGGGGGAGGCAGATACGCAGTATTTT; CDR3: CASSLDLSGGEADTQYF
J: TRBJ2-5; D: TRBD1; V: TRBV5-1; size: NA; DNA: TGCGCCAGCAGCTCCGTGGACAGGGACGAAAAAGAGACCCAGTACTTC; CDR3: CASSSVDRDEKETQYF
J: TRBJ2-1; D: TRBD2; V: TRBV23-1; size: NA; DNA: TGCGCCAGCAGTCAATCCGGGGGGACCGGCGAGCAGTTCTTC; CDR3: CASSQSGGTGEQFF
J: TRBJ2-2; D: NA; V: TRBV15; size: NA; DNA: TGTGCCACCAGCAGAGGGGGGAACACCGGGGAGCTGTTTTTT; CDR3: CATSRGGNTGELFF